This TCR beta chain came from a study of shared clonotypes between healthy human individuals. CDR3 size: 16 residues. V lost 4 bases and J lost 4; bases outside the gene matches: 6. Looked up from germline, CDR1 is SNHLY and CDR2 is FYNNEI. CD8 cells regarded as naive lacked CD45RO, were positively chosen for CCR7, and omitted terminally differentiated effector memory CD45RA+ cells. Sorted-subset replicate PCR reactions contained 150 to 200 ng DNA, corresponding to roughly 29,000 T cell genomes. Clones were read by immunoSEQ multiplex PCR, and TCRdb kept only the in-frame ones, dropping some. This table has hundreds of thousands of clones, about 95% appearing once.

The chain recombines TRBV2 with TRBJ2-1; 11 bases align to TRBD2. The TCR originated in a woman aged 25 to 39 in good health. The sequencing input was naive CD8+ T cells sorted from blood. CDR3 DNA sequence: TGTGCCAGCAGTGTTGGGACTAGCGGAGCGTACAATGAGCAGTTCTTC. Protein sequence: CASSVGTSGAYNEQFF.